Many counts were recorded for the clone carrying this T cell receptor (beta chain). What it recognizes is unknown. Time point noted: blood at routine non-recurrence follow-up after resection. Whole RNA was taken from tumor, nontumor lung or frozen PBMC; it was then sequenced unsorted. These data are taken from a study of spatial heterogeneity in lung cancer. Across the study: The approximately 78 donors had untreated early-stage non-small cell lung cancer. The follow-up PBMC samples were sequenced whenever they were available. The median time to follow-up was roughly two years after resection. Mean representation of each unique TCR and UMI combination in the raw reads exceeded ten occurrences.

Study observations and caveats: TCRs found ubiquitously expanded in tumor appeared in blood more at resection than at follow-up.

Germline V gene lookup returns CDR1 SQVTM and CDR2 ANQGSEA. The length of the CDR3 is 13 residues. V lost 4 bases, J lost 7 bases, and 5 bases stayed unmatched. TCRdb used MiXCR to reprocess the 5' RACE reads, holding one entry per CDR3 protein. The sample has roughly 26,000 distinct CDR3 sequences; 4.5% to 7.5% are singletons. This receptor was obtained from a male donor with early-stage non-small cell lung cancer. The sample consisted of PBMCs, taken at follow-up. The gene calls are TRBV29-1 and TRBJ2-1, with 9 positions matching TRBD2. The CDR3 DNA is TGCAGCGTTGGCGGGAGGGCCAATAATGAGCAGTTCTTC. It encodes CSVGGRANNEQFF.